Included here is one TCR beta chain sequence, with context. What it binds is unknown. This entry is derived from a study of shared clonotypes between healthy human individuals. Notes on the study in general: A handful of donors showed sharing of about 4.6% of naive CD4 clonotypes.

The authors ran the assay at deep level. Using immunoSEQ multiplex PCR, the repertoire was profiled, and TCRdb retains in-frame clones only, with some absent. The table records some 680,000 clones, 60% to 75% of them present only once. V lost 0 bases and J 4 bases, leaving 14 bases between the germline ends. CDR1 SGHRS and CDR2 YFSETQ come from the germline V gene. The CDR3 consists of 15 residues. The V gene is TRBV5-1, the J gene TRBJ2-7; D may be TRBD1 (6 bases). Sequencing was performed on memory CD4+ T cells sorted from blood. Subset indicated: CD45RA-negative fraction. The source is a woman in her 30s in good health. DNA for the CDR3: TGCGCCAGCAGCTTGGTCGTAGGGGGAACGTACGAGCAGTACTTC. Translating gives CASSLVVGGTYEQYF.